The subject of this entry is one TCR beta chain. V shed 5 bases, J shed 5 bases, and the junction held 12 bases outside the gene matches. Germline V CDR1 and CDR2: SEHNR, FQNEAQ (reference sequence). This CDR3 is 16 amino acids long. In the original workflow: Estimation of nucleated cell counts relied on the amplification of reference gene primers. Sequenced by immunoSEQ multiplex PCR; TCRdb stores in-frame clones only, minus some. The V and J calls and clone size come from that table; D and trimming were worked out from the DNA. The sample yields 50,000 to 75,000 clones, roughly 84% seen once. The data derive from a study of blood T cell repertoires in COVID-19. Study-level background: PBMCs, B-cell-depleted T cells, or T cells were the source of the cDNA or gDNA that made up the material.

This sequence was found in an elderly man in a cohort sampled during active COVID-19. Sequencing used peripheral blood. This sequence joins TRBV7-9 and TRBJ2-3, with 8 bases identical to TRBD1. CDR3 sequence (DNA): TGTGCCAGCAGCCGTACCGGGACAGGCAGGGTAGATACGCAGTATTTT. It yields the protein CASSRTGTGRVDTQYF.